The rows below give T cell receptor beta chains drawn from one sample of a study of cytomegalovirus exposure and HLA in healthy donors. Only in-frame clones appear in the TCRdb table, and some are missing; sequencing was by immunoSEQ multiplex PCR. The data hold 100,000 to 150,000 clones, with roughly 89% observed a single time. Material: PBMCs. The receptors stem from a woman aged 18-30 years in good health and CMV-seronegative. Each CDR3 is given with its conserved first and last residue. The D gene is left open where the match is weak. A clone size is listed for some rows: how often the clone was seen (once, few, many), or a class if it is expanded.

TRBD1 TRBJ1-2 TRBV4-3 - CASSQEQGNYGYTF TGCGCCAGCAGCCAAGAACAGGGGAACTATGGCTACACCTTC
- TRBJ1-4 TRBV30 - CAWSEQAEEKLFF TGTGCCTGGAGTGAACAGGCAGAAGAAAAACTGTTTTTT
- TRBJ2-6 TRBV7-8 - CASSPDTSGANVLTF TGTGCCAGCAGCCCGGACACCTCTGGGGCCAACGTCCTGACTTTC
TRBD1 TRBJ1-6 TRBV7-9 - CASSSDRLNSPLHF TGTGCCAGCAGCTCGGACAGGCTGAATTCACCCCTCCACTTT
- TRBJ2-1 TRBV7-9 - CASSLVQKINEQFF TGTGCCAGCAGCTTAGTACAGAAGATCAATGAGCAGTTCTTC
TRBD1 TRBJ1-1 TRBV10-3 - CAISLQGAFTEAFF TGTGCCATCAGTTTACAGGGGGCTTTCACTGAAGCTTTCTTT
- TRBJ1-5 TRBV7-2 - CASSLQKGRNQPQHF TGTGCCAGCAGCTTACAAAAGGGGCGCAATCAGCCCCAGCATTTT
- TRBJ2-7 TRBV9 once CASSVGASHYYEQYF TGTGCCAGCAGCGTCGGAGCTAGCCACTATTACGAGCAGTACTTC
TRBD1 TRBJ2-7 TRBV5-4 - CASSLEGQGRSEQYF TGTGCCAGCAGCTTGGAGGGACAGGGAAGATCCGAGCAGTACTTC
TRBD2 TRBJ2-3 TRBV7-2 - CASGGGRVWGTDTQYF TGTGCCAGCGGTGGCGGGAGGGTGTGGGGCACAGATACGCAGTATTTT
TRBD2 TRBJ2-3 TRBV5-6 - CASSLAGGGAHTQYF TGTGCCAGCAGCCTAGCGGGCGGGGGGGCACATACGCAGTATTTT
- TRBJ2-7 TRBV30 - CAWSVGSLGAEQYF TGTGCCTGGAGTGTTGGAAGTTTAGGAGCCGAGCAGTACTTC
- TRBJ1-5 TRBV19 - CASTPGVFQPQHF TGTGCCAGTACCCCAGGGGTCTTTCAGCCCCAGCATTTT
- TRBJ2-1 TRBV15 - CATSRKDTRLGNEQFF TGTGCCACCAGCAGGAAAGACACTCGCCTTGGCAATGAGCAGTTCTTC
TRBD1 TRBJ2-5 TRBV9 - CASSVGGQGGETQYF TGTGCCAGCAGCGTAGGGGGACAGGGAGGAGAGACCCAGTACTTC
- TRBJ1-5 TRBV25-1 - CASSDVRSGDQPQHF TGTGCCAGCAGTGACGTAAGGTCAGGGGATCAGCCCCAGCATTTT
TRBD2 TRBJ2-1 TRBV4-2 - CASSQERLAAYNEQFF TGTGCCAGCAGCCAAGAAAGACTAGCGGCATACAATGAGCAGTTCTTC
- TRBJ2-5 TRBV28 - CASSFPDTKTQYF TGTGCCAGCAGTTTCCCCGACACAAAGACCCAGTACTTC
TRBD2 TRBJ2-2 TRBV29-1 - CSGEGSGELFF TGCAGCGGGGAGGGTTCCGGGGAGCTGTTTTTT
- TRBJ2-3 TRBV5-4 - CASSLTGTDTQYF TGTGCCAGCAGCTTGACAGGCACAGATACGCAGTATTTT
TRBD2 TRBJ2-2 TRBV30 - CAWRLAGGTGELFF TGTGCCTGGAGGCTAGCGGGGGGCACCGGGGAGCTGTTTTTT
- TRBJ1-5 TRBV18 - CASSPKTDNQPQHF TGTGCCAGCTCACCTAAGACAGACAATCAGCCCCAGCATTTT
TRBD1 TRBJ2-7 TRBV28 - CASSGQGSILEQYF TGTGCCAGCAGTGGACAGGGGAGCATCCTCGAGCAGTACTTC
- TRBJ2-2 TRBV4-1 - CASSQGLNTGELFF TGCGCCAGCAGCCAAGGACTGAACACCGGGGAGCTGTTTTTT
- TRBJ2-7 TRBV6-5 - CASSYSRRTPSYEQYF TGTGCCAGCAGTTACTCGAGGAGGACCCCCTCCTACGAGCAGTACTTC
- TRBJ1-2 TRBV28 - CASSLGLNYGYTF TGTGCCAGCAGTTTGGGGCTGAACTATGGCTACACCTTC
TRBD2 TRBJ2-3 TRBV27 - CASSYLAGVTDTQYF TGTGCCAGCAGTTACCTAGCGGGAGTCACAGATACGCAGTATTTT
- TRBJ2-1 TRBV2 - CASSELRVGYNEQFF TGTGCCAGCAGTGAATTGAGGGTTGGATACAATGAGCAGTTCTTC
TRBD1 TRBJ1-6 TRBV27 - CASSFLAGGSSLHNSPLHF TGTGCCAGCAGTTTCCTGGCAGGGGGCTCGAGTCTACATAATTCACCCCTCCACTTT
TRBD2 TRBJ2-1 TRBV5-1 - CASSLGGTSGRSYNEQFF TGCGCCAGCAGCTTGGGCGGGACTAGCGGGAGGTCCTACAATGAGCAGTTCTTC
- TRBJ2-5 TRBV6-5 - CASSYSWRLEETQYF TGTGCCAGCAGTTACTCGTGGAGGCTAGAAGAGACCCAGTACTTC
- TRBJ2-5 TRBV7-6 - CASSLGYSFQETQYF TGTGCCAGCAGCTTAGGGTACAGTTTCCAAGAGACCCAGTACTTC
TRBD1 TRBJ1-1 TRBV6-1 - CASSVRGRGTEAFF TGTGCCAGCAGTGTCAGGGGGCGTGGCACTGAAGCTTTCTTT
- TRBJ1-6 TRBV6-5 once CASSWEGDNSPLHF TGTGCCAGCTCTTGGGAGGGAGATAATTCACCCCTCCACTTT
- TRBJ1-3 TRBV4-3 - CASSQDRMVRFSGNTIYF TGCGCCAGCAGCCAAGATCGTATGGTGCGCTTCTCTGGAAACACCATATATTTT